This T cell receptor (beta chain) was retrieved from a study of OX40 agonist ivuxolimab in advanced cancers. Study context: Hepatocellular carcinoma, melanoma, renal cell or head and neck cancer was diagnosed in the dose-escalation patients. Points from the study as a whole: Normalized T-cell clonal expansion was also low in some nonresponders.

About this clone: Its target is not known.

This CDR3 contains 14 residues. Germline V gene sequence: CDR1 LGHNA, CDR2 YSLEER. On cycle 4 day 1 and cycle 7 day 1, as well as at baseline, blood was sampled. Sequencing was performed with immunoSEQ multiplex PCR; in TCRdb, only in-frame clones are kept and a portion is missing. The profile shows approximately 82,000 clones, more than 80% of them singletons. The chain joins TRBV4-3 to TRBJ2-5; TRBD1 agrees at 9 bases. The J call is in doubt because the DNA end fits TRBJ2-7 better. This clonotype was obtained from an adult with an advanced solid tumor such as melanoma, head and neck, liver or kidney cancer. The material was CD4+ or CD8+ T cells sorted from blood, obtained in a trial of the OX40 agonist ivuxolimab. The chain's CDR3 is CASSRWTGAYEQYF. Written as DNA, the CDR3 is TGCGCCAGCAGCCGATGGACAGGGGCCTACGAGCAGTACTTC.